The rows below give T cell receptor beta chains drawn from one sample of a study of T-cell reconstitution after alpha-beta-depleted transplantation in children. Using its own MiXCR run on the PCR reads, TCRdb lists one record per CDR3 protein. The sample has 400,000 to 550,000 distinct CDR3 sequences; roughly a tenth are singletons. Material: PBMCs, obtained before TCRalphabeta/CD19-depleted stem cell transplant. The receptors were gathered from a child aged 2 to 10 with inherited bone marrow failure, due to receive a stem cell transplant. The CDR3 runs from the conserved cysteine through the conserved F or W. Each record gives: J gene, D gene, clone size, V gene, CDR3 protein, CDR3 DNA. D genes are given only for firm matches. Size is omitted from some rows. Given values are once, few, many or a class for expanded clones.

>TRBJ1-5|TRBD1|-|TRBV20-1
CSARDPGQGAYSNQPQHF
TGCAGTGCTAGGGACCCGGGACAGGGGGCCTATAGCAATCAGCCCCAGCATTTT
>TRBJ2-1|TRBD2|many|TRBV20-1
CSAVGPPGGGHNEQFF
TGCAGTGCTGTAGGGCCCCCGGGGGGGGGACACAATGAGCAGTTCTTC
>TRBJ2-7|-|many|TRBV20-1
CSLVRPSTYEQYF
TGCAGCCTCGTGCGGCCCTCCACCTACGAGCAGTACTTC
>TRBJ2-1|TRBD2|many|TRBV4-1
CASSQDPSGRLSYNEQFF
TGCGCCAGCAGCCAAGATCCTAGCGGGAGGCTATCCTACAATGAGCAGTTCTTC
>TRBJ2-3|-|few|TRBV19
CASLGGTDTQYF
TGTGCCAGTCTTGGGGGCACAGATACGCAGTATTTT
>TRBJ2-7|-|few|TRBV11-1
CASSLHDAYNEQYF
TGTGCCAGCAGCTTGCACGACGCATATAACGAGCAGTACTTC
>TRBJ2-1|-|many|TRBV20-1
CSAQKQDSYNEQFF
TGCAGTGCTCAGAAACAGGACTCCTACAATGAGCAGTTCTTC
>TRBJ2-3|-|many|TRBV29-1
CSVTGASDTQYF
TGCAGCGTCACGGGGGCATCAGATACGCAGTATTTT
>TRBJ2-3|-|many|TRBV27
CASSFRWVALSTDTQYF
TGTGCCAGCAGTTTCCGATGGGTAGCGTTAAGCACAGATACGCAGTATTTT
>TRBJ1-2|-|many|TRBV20-1
CSARDYAGDYGYTF
TGCAGTGCTAGAGATTACGCAGGGGACTATGGCTACACCTTC
>TRBJ1-5|TRBD1|-|TRBV24-1
CATSDPGQGNQPQHF
TGTGCCACCAGTGACCCCGGACAGGGGAATCAGCCCCAGCATTTT
>TRBJ1-2|-|-|TRBV10-3
CAISEWDFNYGYTF
TGTGCCATCAGCGAATGGGATTTTAACTATGGCTACACCTTC
>TRBJ2-7|-|-|TRBV10-2
CASSEFPGTSYEQYF
TGCGCCAGCAGTGAGTTCCCGGGAACCTCATACGAGCAGTACTTC
>TRBJ2-1|-|many|TRBV20-1
CSARVQGFDNEQFF
TGCAGTGCTAGAGTACAGGGTTTCGACAATGAGCAGTTCTTC
>TRBJ2-1|-|many|TRBV7-9
CASSLVGRRVYNEQFF
TGTGCCAGCAGCTTAGTCGGTCGCCGAGTGTACAATGAGCAGTTCTTC
>TRBJ2-4|TRBD1|few|TRBV18
CASSPGPSATGDKLFQYF
TGTGCCAGCTCCCCAGGGCCTTCCGCGACAGGGGACAAACTATTTCAGTACTTC
>TRBJ2-2|-|many|TRBV27
CASSSARTGELFF
TGTGCCAGCAGCTCGGCCCGAACCGGGGAGCTGTTTTTT
>TRBJ2-7|TRBD1|many|TRBV5-1
CASSWGQGIPYEQYF
TGCGCCAGCAGCTGGGGACAGGGGATTCCCTACGAGCAGTACTTC
>TRBJ2-3|-|many|TRBV7-9
CASRSGGPADTQYF
TGTGCCAGCAGGTCTGGAGGGCCCGCAGATACGCAGTATTTT
>TRBJ2-1|-|many|TRBV7-8
CASSLGFGQGDYNEQFF
TGTGCCAGCAGCTTAGGATTCGGACAAGGGGATTACAATGAGCAGTTCTTC
>TRBJ2-1|TRBD2|many|TRBV5-1
CASSLGLAQGEQFF
TGCGCCAGCAGCTTGGGACTAGCCCAGGGTGAGCAGTTCTTC
>TRBJ2-7|TRBD2|-|TRBV7-2
CASSLLAGVLSSYEQYF
TGTGCCAGCAGCTTGTTAGCGGGAGTTCTCAGCTCCTACGAGCAGTACTTC
>TRBJ2-1|TRBD1|-|TRBV7-9
CASSFGTVPYNEQFF
TGTGCCAGCAGCTTCGGGACAGTCCCTTACAATGAGCAGTTCTTC
>TRBJ2-3|-|many|TRBV3-1
CASSPSGPTIEDTQYF
TGTGCCAGCAGCCCCTCGGGTCCAACAATCGAAGATACGCAGTATTTT
>TRBJ2-5|-|many|TRBV28
CASSWGPLQETQYF
TGTGCCAGCAGTTGGGGGCCTCTACAAGAGACCCAGTACTTC
>TRBJ1-2|TRBD1|many|TRBV29-1
CSVESGQGAANGYTF
TGCAGCGTTGAAAGCGGGCAGGGGGCTGCGAATGGCTACACCTTC
>TRBJ2-1|TRBD1|many|TRBV28
CASRPDRGSSYNEQFF
TGTGCCAGCAGACCTGACAGGGGAAGCTCCTACAATGAGCAGTTCTTC
>TRBJ2-7|TRBD2|few|TRBV4-2
CASSQEGLAGAYEQYF
TGTGCCAGCAGCCAAGAAGGGCTAGCGGGGGCCTACGAGCAGTACTTC
>TRBJ2-1|-|many|TRBV20-1
CSARDRKRFSYNEQFF
TGCAGTGCTAGAGATCGTAAGCGATTCTCCTACAATGAGCAGTTCTTC
>TRBJ1-2|-|-|TRBV20-1
CSAPWGRGYTF
TGCAGTGCACCCTGGGGCCGGGGCTACACCTTC
>TRBJ1-4|-|-|TRBV7-2
CASSAAYLNENLFF
TGTGCCAGCAGCGCGGCGTACCTAAATGAAAACCTGTTTTTT
>TRBJ1-5|TRBD1|-|TRBV28
CASSRGGGGYQPQHF
TGTGCCAGCAGTCGGGGAGGGGGCGGATATCAGCCCCAGCATTTT
>TRBJ1-1|-|few|TRBV6-2/TRBV6-3
CASRKRTGEAFF
TGTGCCAGCAGAAAAAGGACGGGTGAAGCTTTCTTT
>TRBJ1-5|TRBD1|-|TRBV19
CASTTIDRGNQPQHF
TGTGCCAGTACTACAATTGACAGGGGCAATCAGCCCCAGCATTTT
>TRBJ2-1|TRBD1|-|TRBV19
CASSVGQGPGEQFF
TGTGCCAGTAGTGTCGGACAGGGACCGGGTGAGCAGTTCTTC
>TRBJ1-1|-|few|TRBV7-6
CASSPILSGHEAFF
TGTGCCAGCAGCCCGATTTTGTCAGGCCATGAAGCTTTCTTT
>TRBJ1-2|TRBD1|-|TRBV6-2/TRBV6-3
CASRTRTGESYGYTF
TGTGCCAGCAGGACCCGGACAGGGGAGAGTTATGGCTACACCTTC
>TRBJ2-1|-|many|TRBV4-3
CASSQPTSRASAYYNEQFF
TGCGCCAGCAGCCAGCCGACCAGCCGGGCTAGCGCGTACTACAATGAGCAGTTCTTC
>TRBJ2-1|TRBD2|many|TRBV20-1
CSARSPSGSSYNEQFF
TGCAGTGCTAGATCTCCTAGCGGGAGCTCCTACAATGAGCAGTTCTTC
>TRBJ2-5|-|many|TRBV4-3
CASSQDPVRSSQYF
TGCGCCAGCAGCCAAGACCCCGTCCGCAGTAGCCAGTACTTC
>TRBJ1-2|-|many|TRBV28
CASSLFQGGVGYTF
TGTGCCAGCAGTTTATTCCAGGGTGGGGTCGGCTACACCTTC